This entry lists 27 T cell receptor beta chains sequenced from one sample in a study of graft-versus-host responses after intestinal transplantation. Clones were read by immunoSEQ multiplex PCR, and TCRdb kept only the in-frame ones, dropping some. The table includes under 45,000 clones, 93% detected once. The sequences come from PBMCs, collected 700 to 850 days after intestinal transplantation. The receptors come from a human patient who received an intestinal transplant, so some T cells may come from the graft donor.

This chain connects TRBV7-3 to TRBJ1-4, with D possibly being TRBD1 (5 bases). Between the trimmed V and J ends, which lost 6 bases and 0 bases, there was a span of 17 bases. CDR3 length equals 17 residues. Germline lookup yields CDR1 SGHTA and CDR2 FQGTGA. CDR3 amino acids: CASSSGAGVATNEKLFF. The CDR3 DNA sequence: TGTGCCAGCAGTAGCGGGGCTGGAGTTGCAACTAATGAAAAACTGTTTTTT.

The chain recombines TRBV11-2 with TRBJ2-3; TRBD2 matches 7 bases. Per germline, CDR1 SGHAT and CDR2 FQNNGV. The CDR3 is made up of 19 amino acids. Unmatched junction bases numbered 16, after V lost 1 base and J lost 3 bases. DNA of the CDR3: TGTGCCAGCAGCTTAGGAGGGGCCGCGGGGGAGGGAGAAACAGATACGCAGTATTTT. It is translated as CASSLGGAAGEGETDTQYF.

The rearrangement uses TRBV6-5 and TRBJ1-6; D not certain. Trimming removed 7 bases from V and 7 bases from J, with 17 bases in between. In germline, CDR1 is MNHEY, CDR2 SVGAGI. The CDR3 has 15 residues. This CDR3 reads CASTMSTRPNSPLHF. The CDR3, as DNA: TGTGCCAGCACTATGTCGACGAGGCCCAATTCACCCCTCCACTTT.

CDR3 sequence reads: CASRLRETQYF. The CDR3 bases are TGTGCAAGTCGCTTAAGAGAGACCCAGTACTTC. The chain recombines TRBV12-2 with TRBJ2-5. TRBV12-2 is assigned pseudogene status. This CDR3 is 11 amino acids long.

The genes are TRBV7-9 and TRBJ1-1, with D unresolved. CDR1 is SEHNR, CDR2 FQNEAQ, per germline (reference sequence). The germline V and J ends were trimmed by 3 bases and 4 bases, with 12 bases remaining between them. There are 14 residues in the CDR3. The CDR3 sequence: CASSLNSGSTEAFF. The CDR3 bases are TGTGCCAGCAGCTTGAATTCAGGAAGCACTGAAGCTTTCTTT.

This chain joins TRBV7-9 and TRBJ1-1; 7 bases line up with TRBD1. From germline, CDR1 is SEHNR and CDR2 FQNEAQ (reference sequence). The CDR3 runs 15 residues. V dropped 5 bases and J dropped 0; count of bases not matched to a gene: 6. CDR3 coding DNA: TGTGCCAGCAGCCCCGGGGACAGTCTGAACACTGAAGCTTTCTTT. Its protein is CASSPGDSLNTEAFF.

This chain uses TRBV7-6 with TRBJ2-7; no clear D. Trimming left V 5 bases short and J 0 bases short, with 5 bases between. There are 12 residues in the CDR3. Germline loops: CDR1 SGHVS, CDR2 FNYEAQ. The CDR3 DNA follows: TGTGCCAGCAGCAATCCCTCCTACGAGCAGTACTTC. Translating gives CASSNPSYEQYF. Based on the CDR3 plus reference TRBV7-6 and TRBJ2-7, the full variable domain is GAGVSQSPRYKVTKRGQDVALRCDPISGHVSLYWYRQALGQGPEFLTYFNYEAQQDKSGLPNDRFSAERPEGSISTLTIQRTEQRDSAMYRCASSNPSYEQYFGPGTRLTVT.

This sequence joins TRBV10-2 and TRBJ1-2, with D hard to call. This CDR3 is 12 amino acids long. CDR1 and CDR2 from the germline V gene are WSHSY and SAAADI. V lost 1 base to trimming and J lost 4 bases, with 4 bases between them. The CDR3 bases are TGCGCCAGCAGTGAGTGGGGCTATGGCTACACCTTC. Its translation is CASSEWGYGYTF.

The chain combines TRBV2 with TRBJ2-7; TRBD1 matches at 7 bases. The V gene's germline CDR1 is SNHLY and CDR2 FYNNEI. The CDR3 length is 16 residues. After removal of 5 bases from V and 3 bases from J, the junction contained 13 bases not matched to a gene. The CDR3 region is CASSQDRLELYYEQYF. In DNA form, the CDR3 reads TGTGCCAGCAGTCAGGACAGGTTAGAGCTCTACTACGAGCAGTACTTC.

This clone appeared a single time. CDR3 in DNA: TGTGCCAGCTCACCACGGGGGTATGAGCAGTTCTTC. Translation: CASSPRGYEQFF. This chain joins TRBV18 and TRBJ2-1, with D perhaps given as TRBD1 or TRBD2 (5 bases each). The germline CDR1 and CDR2 sequences are KGHSH and LQKENI. V shed 1 base and J shed 8 bases, with 6 bases lying between them. The CDR3 length is 12 residues. The variable domain in full, completed from reference TRBV18 and TRBJ2-1, reads NAGVMQNPRHLVRRRGQEARLRCSPMKGHSHVYWYRQLPEEGLKFMVYLQKENIIDESGMPKERFSAEFPKEGPSILRIQQVVRGDSAAYFCASSPRGYEQFFGPGTRLTVL.

V is TRBV6-1 and J is TRBJ1-1; possible D gene TRBD1, 6 bases. Between the trimmed V and J ends, which lost 8 bases and 3 bases, there was a span of 16 bases. Germline CDR1 reads MNHNS; CDR2 reads SASEGT. The CDR3 is 14 amino acids. CDR3 protein: CASRQDPTYTEAFF. In DNA, the CDR3 is TGTGCCAGCCGACAGGACCCCACTTACACTGAAGCTTTCTTT.

The DNA of the CDR3 is TGTGCAAGTCGCTTAGCGTGGGAGGGGCCTAGAAATGAGCAGTTCTTC. It is translated as CASRLAWEGPRNEQFF. The chain employs TRBV12-2 and TRBJ2-1; the DNA was not compared with TRBD2, the D call given in the table. TRBV12-2 is deemed a pseudogene. This CDR3 has 16 amino acids.

The chain links TRBV11-2 to TRBJ1-1, with D tentatively TRBD1 (5 bases). This CDR3 is 12 amino acids long. The ends were cut back, 5 bases at V and 4 bases at J, with 8 bases in the middle. The germline V gene encodes CDR1 SGHAT and CDR2 FQNNGV. CDR3 DNA sequence: TGTGCCAGCAGCCTTGGGGCCACTGAAGCTTTCTTT. Its protein product is CASSLGATEAFF.

This chain uses TRBV4-1 with TRBJ2-7, with 9 bases identical to TRBD1. CDR1 and CDR2 (germline): MGHRA, YSYEKL. Losses at the gene ends were 1 base for V and 11 bases for J; bases not matched to a gene: 9. The CDR3 loop spans 14 amino acids. The CDR3 reads CASSQGLGTGTKYF. CDR3 DNA sequence: TGCGCCAGCAGCCAAGGTTTGGGGACAGGGACGAAGTACTTC.

The chain employs TRBV4-1 and TRBJ2-7; TRBD2 agrees at 8 bases. The CDR3 has 14 amino acids. Trimming removed 4 bases from V and 7 bases from J; junction bases left unmatched: 9. The germline CDR1 and CDR2 sequences are MGHRA and YSYEKL. The DNA for the CDR3 is TGCGCCAGCAGCCTTAGCGGGATGGGTTGGGAGCAGTACTTC. This gives the protein CASSLSGMGWEQYF.

V is TRBV7-2 and J is TRBJ2-3; the D gene is possibly TRBD2 (6 bases). The CDR3 spans 14 residues. Germline CDR1 SGHTA, CDR2 FQGNSA. Trimming stripped 9 bases from V and 2 bases from J, with 15 bases between. The CDR3, as DNA: TGTGCCAGTTCCCGGGGGAGGAACACAGATACGCAGTATTTT. It yields the protein CASSRGRNTDTQYF.

The rearrangement joins TRBV7-9 to TRBJ1-2; weak D call: TRBD1 (5 bases). This CDR3 spans 19 amino acids. Germline-derived CDR1 and CDR2 are SEHNR and FQNEAQ (reference sequence). Trimming shortened V by 10 bases and J by 4 bases, and 34 bases separated the two germline ends. The CDR3 sequence is CANERISQTPGQLLYGYTF. The CDR3 DNA follows: TGTGCCAACGAGCGAATCTCCCAGACTCCGGGGCAGTTACTCTATGGCTACACCTTC.

The chain carries TRBV7-3 and TRBJ1-5; D is unresolved. Per the germline V gene, CDR1 is SGHTA and CDR2 is FQGTGA. Trimming shortened V by 7 bases and J by 11 bases, and 24 bases separated the two germline ends. This CDR3 spans 15 amino acids. For the CDR3, the DNA is TGTGCCAGCACCCCAAGTTGGGGAGACCAATCAGCCCAGCATTTT. This sequence encodes CASTPSWGDQSAQHF.

The chain uses TRBV7-9 and TRBJ1-2, with a tentative D call TRBD1 (5 bases). The CDR3 runs to 16 residues. Trimming removed 10 bases from V and 0 bases from J, with 21 bases in between. Germline CDR1 and CDR2: SEHNR and FQNEAQ (reference sequence). DNA for the CDR3: TGTGCCACCCTACCTGAAGACAGATACCCTAACTATGGCTACACCTTC. It yields the protein CATLPEDRYPNYGYTF.

This clone was seen a single time. The J gene is TRBJ2-5, the V gene TRBV19; 7 nucleotides match TRBD1. Germline V gene sequence: CDR1 LNHDA, CDR2 SQIVND (reference sequence). CDR3 length: 17 amino acids. V was pared by 5 bases and J by 5 bases, with 17 bases of the junction left unmatched. The CDR3 DNA sequence: TGTGCCAGTAGTCCAGGTACAGGGGCCCAGGGCTGGGAGACCCAGTACTTC. Translating it yields CASSPGTGAQGWETQYF.

The chain uses TRBV5-1 and TRBJ2-3; D gene ambiguous. CDR1 and CDR2 (germline): SGHRS, YFSETQ. The CDR3 runs to 14 residues. Trimming removed 0 bases from V and 0 bases from J, with 5 bases in between. Here the CDR3 DNA reads TGCGCCAGCAGCTTGGGACAAAGCACAGATACGCAGTATTTT. As protein: CASSLGQSTDTQYF.

Only a few counts were recorded for this clone. The genes are TRBV2 and TRBJ1-1; 8 positions match TRBD1. This CDR3 spans 15 amino acids. Per germline, CDR1 SNHLY and CDR2 FYNNEI. The V gene end was trimmed by 8 bases and the J gene end by 1 base; junction bases not matched to a gene: 9. CDR3 DNA sequence: TGTGCCAGCCTCCTCCCAGGGGGCCCGAACACTGAAGCTTTCTTT. This encodes CASLLPGGPNTEAFF.

The chain carries TRBV5-5 and TRBJ2-1; TRBD1 aligns across 7 bases. Losses at the gene ends were 4 bases for V and 1 base for J; bases not matched to a gene: 8. The CDR3 loop spans 16 amino acids. Per the germline V gene, CDR1 is SGHKS and CDR2 is YYEKEE (reference sequence). Here the CDR3 DNA reads TGTGCCAGCAGCCCTACAGGGGCATTGTCCTACAATGAGCAGTTCTTC. The encoded protein is CASSPTGALSYNEQFF. The whole variable domain, remainder taken from reference TRBV5-5 and TRBJ2-1, is DAGVTQSPTHLIKTRGQQVTLRCSPISGHKSVSWYQQVLGQGPQFIFQYYEKEERGRGNFPDRFSARQFPNYSSELNVNALLLGDSALYLCASSPTGALSYNEQFFGPGTRLTVL.

The chain employs TRBV19 and TRBJ2-1; D possibly corresponds to TRBD1 (5 bases). This CDR3 comprises 15 residues. Germline V CDR1 and CDR2: LNHDA, SQIVND (reference sequence). With 2 bases removed from V and 2 bases from J, the gap between germline ends came to 10 bases. The DNA of the CDR3 is TGTGCCAGTAGTATATACGACAGCACCTACAATGAGCAGTTCTTC. As protein: CASSIYDSTYNEQFF.

This chain joins TRBV5-1 and TRBJ1-1; D perhaps matches TRBD1 (6 bases). CDR1 is SGHRS and CDR2 is YFSETQ in the germline V gene. The CDR3 loop spans 14 amino acids. V lost 6 bases and J 1 base, leaving 13 bases between the germline ends. The CDR3 reads CASNLRGENTEAFF. CDR3 DNA: TGCGCCAGCAATCTCAGGGGTGAGAACACTGAAGCTTTCTTT.

The chain links TRBV5-1 to TRBJ2-1; 8 positions agree with TRBD2. CDR1 is SGHRS and CDR2 is YFSETQ in the germline V gene. V was clipped by 7 bases and J by 7 bases; unmatched bases: 4. The length of the CDR3 is 12 residues. The CDR3 bases are TGCGCCAGCGGGACTAGTACTAATGAGCAGTTCTTC. It is translated as CASGTSTNEQFF.

This chain links TRBV9 with TRBJ2-7; D unresolved. CDR3 length equals 13 residues. In germline, CDR1 is SGDLS, CDR2 YYNGEE. V lost 0 bases and J lost 1, with 5 bases in between. The CDR3 spells CASSVEGSYEQYF. Written as DNA, the CDR3 is TGTGCCAGCAGCGTAGAAGGGTCCTACGAGCAGTACTTC.